The rows below give T cell receptor beta chains drawn from one sample of a study of cytomegalovirus exposure and HLA in healthy donors. The data were produced by immunoSEQ multiplex PCR, yet TCRdb's version contains in-frame clones alone and is incomplete. The table shows over 150,000 clones, with 77% occurring only once. Source material: PBMCs. These receptors came from a woman aged 55-70 years in good health and CMV-seropositive. Both conserved end residues are part of each CDR3. Fields, in order: J gene, V gene, D gene, clone size, CDR3 protein, CDR3 DNA. D genes are given only for firm matches. The listing skips clone size in some rows; elsewhere it reads once, few, many or a size class.

TRBJ2-7	TRBV2	TRBD2	.	CASRLGLAVNEQYF	TGTGCCAGCAGGCTTGGACTAGCGGTAAACGAGCAGTACTTC
TRBJ2-2	TRBV7-9	TRBD2	.	CASSPTSGIVNTGELFF	TGTGCCAGCAGCCCGACTAGCGGAATCGTGAACACCGGGGAGCTGTTTTTT
TRBJ1-1	TRBV6-5	.	.	CASSYRQNGAEAFF	TGTGCCAGCAGTTACAGGCAAAACGGGGCTGAAGCTTTCTTT
TRBJ1-6	TRBV28	TRBD1	few	CASSLEGALGSPLHF	TGTGCCAGCAGTTTAGAGGGGGCGTTAGGATCACCCCTCCACTTT
TRBJ1-5	TRBV6-1	.	.	CASRLGLMSNQPQHF	TGTGCCAGCAGGTTGGGACTGATGAGCAATCAGCCCCAGCATTTT
TRBJ2-5	TRBV6-1	.	few	CASKLFSAGPETQYF	TGTGCCAGCAAACTATTCAGCGCAGGGCCAGAGACCCAGTACTTC
TRBJ2-5	TRBV6-1	TRBD2	.	CASSAMGLALETQYF	TGTGCCAGCAGCGCCATGGGACTAGCGTTGGAGACCCAGTACTTC
TRBJ2-1	TRBV7-9	TRBD2	.	CASTLWRGLGNNEQFF	TGTGCCAGCACCCTCTGGCGGGGACTAGGAAACAATGAGCAGTTCTTC
TRBJ2-3	TRBV4-1	.	.	CASSQEGASSTDTQYF	TGCGCCAGCAGCCAAGAAGGAGCGTCTAGCACAGATACGCAGTATTTT
TRBJ2-6	TRBV2	.	.	CASNKGFGANGLTF	TGTGCCAGCAATAAGGGTTTTGGGGCCAACGGCCTGACTTTC
TRBJ1-1	TRBV21-1	.	.	CASSKTGGALWYTEAFF	TGTGCCAGCAGCAAGACAGGGGGGGCATTGTGGTACACTGAAGCTTTCTTT
TRBJ2-7	TRBV28	TRBD1	.	CASTATPGQRGHYEQYF	TGTGCCAGCACCGCTACCCCGGGACAGAGGGGACACTACGAGCAGTACTTC
TRBJ2-2	TRBV7-6	.	.	CASSPDRQNTGELFF	TGTGCCAGCAGTCCCGACAGGCAGAACACCGGGGAGCTGTTTTTT
TRBJ2-7	TRBV19	.	many	CASSLSGPSYEQYF	TGTGCCAGTAGTTTAAGCGGCCCCTCATACGAGCAGTACTTC
TRBJ2-4	TRBV11-1	.	.	CASTRENIQYF	TGTGCCAGCACGCGGGAAAACATTCAGTACTTC
TRBJ2-7	TRBV7-9	.	.	CASSPRLNEQYF	TGTGCCAGCAGCCCCAGGCTGAACGAGCAGTACTTC
TRBJ2-7	TRBV28	TRBD1	.	CASRPTGYGEQYF	TGTGCCAGCAGGCCGACAGGGTACGGAGAGCAGTACTTC
TRBJ2-1	TRBV10-3	TRBD1	.	CANCGTGEGRKGNEQFF	TGTGCCAACTGCGGGACAGGGGAGGGGAGAAAAGGGAATGAGCAGTTCTTC
TRBJ2-1	TRBV9	TRBD2	.	CASSASGRLRDEQFF	TGTGCCAGCAGCGCAAGCGGGAGATTGAGGGATGAGCAGTTCTTC
TRBJ1-5	TRBV6-5	.	.	CASRRYSNQPQHF	TGTGCCAGCAGGCGGTATAGCAATCAGCCCCAGCATTTT
TRBJ1-2	TRBV5-1	TRBD1	.	CASSLEPGQCAGYTF	TGCGCCAGCAGCTTGGAACCGGGACAGTGTGCTGGCTACACCTTC
TRBJ2-3	TRBV15	TRBD2	.	CATSPTQRERTDTQYF	TGTGCCACCAGTCCTACTCAGCGGGAGAGGACAGATACGCAGTATTTT
TRBJ1-2	TRBV11-2	.	.	CASSLGASYTF	TGTGCCAGCAGCTTGGGGGCTAGCTACACCTTC
TRBJ2-7	TRBV19	TRBD2	.	CASSARGTSGTYEQYF	TGTGCCAGTAGTGCTCGAGGGACTAGCGGGACCTACGAGCAGTACTTC
TRBJ2-5	TRBV19	TRBD1	.	CAIRPTGVGETQYF	TGTGCCATTAGGCCGACAGGGGTCGGAGAGACCCAGTACTTC
TRBJ2-7	TRBV27	TRBD1	.	CASNAIPGTGSYEQYF	TGTGCCAGCAACGCCATTCCCGGGACAGGGTCCTACGAGCAGTACTTC
TRBJ2-5	TRBV19	TRBD2	once	CASTSSGGWETQYF	TGTGCCAGTACCTCCAGCGGGGGGTGGGAGACCCAGTACTTC
TRBJ2-7	TRBV5-1	TRBD2	.	CASSLLTGTSGGRPPEQYF	TGCGCCAGCAGCTTACTAACCGGGACTAGCGGGGGAAGACCTCCCGAGCAGTACTTC
TRBJ2-7	TRBV7-9	TRBD2	.	CASSPGRGLAALEQYF	TGTGCCAGCAGCCCCGGCCGGGGACTAGCGGCACTCGAGCAGTACTTC
TRBJ1-6	TRBV6-1	.	.	CASSEAADYNSPLHF	TGTGCCAGCAGTGAAGCGGCAGACTATAATTCACCCCTCCACTTT
TRBJ1-5	TRBV4-1	TRBD1	.	CASSQERGPFSNQPQHF	TGCGCCAGCAGCCAAGAAAGGGGGCCCTTTAGCAATCAGCCCCAGCATTTT
TRBJ1-1	TRBV11-1	TRBD1	.	CASSSGQAAEAFF	TGTGCCAGCAGCTCGGGACAGGCGGCTGAAGCTTTCTTT
TRBJ2-7	TRBV6-1	TRBD2	.	CASSELAGGSYEQYF	TGTGCCAGCAGCGAGCTAGCGGGAGGATCCTACGAGCAGTACTTC
TRBJ2-5	TRBV28	.	.	CASSSQITRYQYF	TGTGCCAGCAGTTCCCAGATTACGCGGTACCAGTACTTC
TRBJ2-1	TRBV11-3	TRBD1	.	CASSPGGGQGRYNEQFF	TGTGCCAGCAGCCCGGGGGGGGGACAGGGGCGTTACAATGAGCAGTTCTTC
TRBJ2-7	TRBV29-1	TRBD2	.	CSVERGAPYEQYF	TGCAGCGTTGAGCGGGGGGCCCCCTACGAGCAGTACTTC
TRBJ2-5	TRBV7-3	.	.	CASSLGSRGGETQYF	TGTGCCAGCAGCTTAGGTAGTAGAGGGGGAGAGACCCAGTACTTC
TRBJ2-1	TRBV14	TRBD2	few	CASRTTSGGANEQFF	TGTGCCAGCAGGACGACTAGCGGGGGGGCTAATGAGCAGTTCTTC
TRBJ1-1	TRBV9	.	.	CASSGGEAFF	TGTGCCAGCAGCGGCGGAGAAGCTTTCTTT
TRBJ1-5	TRBV28	.	.	CAATVPNQPQHF	TGTGCCGCCACGGTTCCTAATCAGCCCCAGCATTTT
TRBJ2-7	TRBV13	TRBD2	few	CASSSGGYEQYF	TGTGCCAGCAGCTCCGGGGGGTACGAGCAGTACTTC
TRBJ2-7	TRBV27	TRBD1	once	CASSTVTGSGEQYF	TGTGCCAGCAGCACCGTGACAGGGTCGGGGGAGCAGTACTTC
TRBJ2-4	TRBV6-5	TRBD1	once	CASSYQGTGGNIQYF	TGTGCCAGCAGTTACCAAGGGACAGGGGGAAACATTCAGTACTTC
TRBJ2-1	TRBV9	.	.	CASSVDGPGYNEQFF	TGTGCCAGCAGCGTAGACGGGCCGGGGTACAATGAGCAGTTCTTC
TRBJ1-3	TRBV4-2	.	few	CASSQDSRQAGRTIYF	TGTGCCAGCAGCCAAGATAGTAGACAAGCGGGTCGCACCATATATTTT
TRBJ2-3	TRBV5-4	TRBD2	.	CASSLGREHSDTQYF	TGTGCCAGCAGTCTAGGGCGGGAGCATTCCGATACGCAGTATTTT
TRBJ2-1	TRBV9	.	.	CASSARRGGIYNEQFF	TGTGCCAGCAGCGCTCGCAGAGGGGGTATATACAATGAGCAGTTCTTC
TRBJ2-3	TRBV30	TRBD2	.	CAWTRGSGVVDTQYF	TGTGCCTGGACCCGAGGTAGCGGGGTAGTGGATACGCAGTATTTT
TRBJ2-3	TRBV15	.	.	CATSAGSTDTQYF	TGTGCCACCAGTGCCGGGAGCACAGATACGCAGTATTTT
TRBJ1-4	TRBV15	.	.	CATSKRATNEKLFF	TGTGCCACCTCTAAACGTGCCACTAATGAAAAACTGTTTTTT
TRBJ1-2	TRBV30	TRBD1	.	CAWRFGQGVWYGYTF	TGTGCCTGGAGATTTGGACAGGGGGTCTGGTATGGCTACACCTTC
TRBJ1-5	TRBV5-1	TRBD1	.	CASSTGGYSNQPQHF	TGCGCCAGCAGCACAGGGGGCTATAGCAATCAGCCCCAGCATTTT
TRBJ2-5	TRBV9	.	.	CASSVAHGPSGIETQYF	TGTGCCAGCAGCGTAGCTCATGGTCCCTCGGGGATTGAGACCCAGTACTTC
TRBJ2-7	TRBV7-2	.	.	CASSLDLYEQYF	TGTGCCAGCAGCTTAGATCTTTACGAGCAGTACTTC
TRBJ1-6	TRBV18	.	.	CASSPEGRIGYSPLHF	TGTGCCAGCTCACCCGAGGGAAGAATAGGGTATTCACCCCTCCACTTT